This T cell receptor (beta chain) was identified during a study of T cells in Graves' hyperthyroidism and ophthalmopathy. This clonotype was recorded a few times. No antigen is known for it. Researchers took RNA transcripts and amplified the TCR beta CDR3 regions from them. TCR CDR3 regions were first amplified by RT-PCR with HTBI primers. Each CDR3 protein is one row after TCRdb ran MiXCR on the multiplex PCR reads. The table shows hundreds of thousands of distinct CDR3 sequences, with roughly a sixth occurring only once. General study results and limits: Ophthalmopathy prediction by the model preceded onset by a median approximately 5.9 months.

The CDR3 spans 15 residues. V lost 11 bases to trimming and J lost 0 bases; unmatched junction nucleotides: 11. The germline gives CDR1 SNHLY, CDR2 FYNNEI. This chain links TRBV2 with TRBJ2-3; 7 positions match TRBD1. Sequenced input: blood. This receptor was identified in a woman aged 35 to 49 with Graves' ophthalmopathy. The CDR3 bases are TGTGCCGGATCGATTGCAGGGGGAAGCACAGATACGCAGTATTTT. This gives the protein CAGSIAGGSTDTQYF. Full variable domain (missing parts from reference TRBV2 and TRBJ2-3): EPEVTQTPSHQVTQMGQEVILRCVPISNHLYFYWYRQILGQKVEFLVSFYNNEISEKSEIFDDQFSVERPDGSNFTLKIRSTKLEDSAMYFCAGSIAGGSTDTQYFGPGTRLTVL.